Below, one T cell receptor (beta chain) is given with its context. Ten or more counts support this clonotype. It has no known antigen specificity. There are no base qualities to consult, and no much larger clone falls within one base. Every donor in the study was a healthy Caucasian. The study also sequenced three unrelated non-twin adults: a male aged 18 to 29, a male aged 50 to 60 and a female aged 50 to 60. Using Miltenyi CD45RO+ enrichment and human naive T-cell isolation kits, memory (CD45RO+) and naive T cells were isolated from PBMC. Preparation of the library involved 5' RACE. Sequencing used an Illumina HiSeq 2000. Template switching introduced a universal primer binding site; the final cDNA contained a unique molecular identifier, enabling accurate counting of TCR cDNA molecules. Specific primers in the conserved constant-segment region were used to synthesize first-strand cDNA for TCR alpha and beta chains. To control for contamination, each cDNA library was double barcoded with a SMART-Mk sample barcode plus Illumina barcodes. TruSeq adapter sequences and Illumina sample barcodes were added in two successive PCR steps. Sequencing of the TCR alpha and beta cDNA libraries was done on the Illumina HiSeq platform using custom primers. Turning to the authors' computational methods: MiGEC was used to process raw reads and extract unique molecular identifiers, and MiXCR was used to find CDR3 positions. Recombination models were inferred per individual with the repgenHMM and IGoR tools using an EM algorithm. The tcR package in R was used for shared clonotype analysis, with sharing normalized by the product of cloneset sizes. To study raw recombination free of thymic and clonal selection effects, out-of-frame nonproductive sequences were analyzed. TCRdb applied fastp at Q25 and MiXCR to the public reads, then kept only in-frame beta chains. Every CDR3 protein is listed once, alongside the most common genes and DNA of its rows. TCRdb's processing, not the authors' own work, is the source of the V and J calls. The sample table records some 710,000 distinct CDR3 sequences; around 6.1% of these occur just once. The top ten clones comprise roughly 2% of the sample.

The source of the sample is a study of identical twins (dated by TCRdb to the mid-2010s). Regarding the complete study: To test whether fetal clonotypes persist, this study deep-sequenced TCR alpha and beta repertoires from monozygotic twins, from unrelated adults of various ages, and from cord blood. To rule out contamination, replicate twin experiments were performed at different times with different library preparation protocols.

The germline V end is reduced by 0 bases and the J end by 13 bases; junction bases left unmatched: 7. Its CDR3 holds 13 amino acids, cysteine through phenylalanine. The only DNA kept is the CDR3, 39 bases in frame from the first base. What the study reported, not specific to this receptor: Out-of-frame TCR alpha sequences shared between twins showed an excess of low generation-probability sequences compared with coincidental sharing between unrelated individuals. Zero-insertion analyses could be partly confounded by invariant T cells such as MAIT and iNKT, although diverse VJ usage argued against such confounding for most clonotypes. In beta out-of-frame sequences, excess twin sharing was weaker, because having fewer shared sequences lowered the signal-to-noise ratio. In monozygotic twins, recombination models systematically underestimated out-of-frame TCR alpha sharing, but the models matched the sharing seen between unrelated individuals. Abundant cord blood beta clonotypes carried fewer insertions; young adult naive repertoires showed a weaker similar trend, while memory repertoires showed none. Because the same donors could not be followed over many years, conclusions were based on cross-sectional statistical analysis.

The receptor was derived from a man aged 18 to 30 in good health. The source material was naive T cells sorted from blood. What the cell subset or site label conveys for this sample: cells isolated with a human naive T-cell isolation kit. The chain is made from TRBV12-3 or TRBV12-4 and TRBJ2-3; TRBD2 lines up with 7 middle nucleotides. The DNA sequence reads TGTGCCAGCAGTTTAGCGAATCGGGAGGCTGAGTATTTT. Translated, this gives CASSLANREAEYF.